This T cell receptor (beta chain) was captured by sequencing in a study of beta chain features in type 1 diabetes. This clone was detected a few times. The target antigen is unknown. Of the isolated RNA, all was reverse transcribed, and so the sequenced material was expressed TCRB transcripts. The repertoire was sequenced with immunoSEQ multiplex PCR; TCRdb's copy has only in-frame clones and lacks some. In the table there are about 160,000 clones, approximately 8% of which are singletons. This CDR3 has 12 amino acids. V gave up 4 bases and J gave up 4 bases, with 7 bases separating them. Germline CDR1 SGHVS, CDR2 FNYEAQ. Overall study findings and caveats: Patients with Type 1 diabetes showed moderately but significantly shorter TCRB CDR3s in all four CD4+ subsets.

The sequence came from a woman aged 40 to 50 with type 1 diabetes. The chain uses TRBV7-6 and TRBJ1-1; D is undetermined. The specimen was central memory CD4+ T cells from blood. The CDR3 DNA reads TGTGCCAGCAGCTCCCTTCGCACTGAAGCTTTCTTT. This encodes CASSSLRTEAFF. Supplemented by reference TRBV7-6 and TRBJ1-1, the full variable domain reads GAGVSQSPRYKVTKRGQDVALRCDPISGHVSLYWYRQALGQGPEFLTYFNYEAQQDKSGLPNDRFSAERPEGSISTLTIQRTEQRDSAMYRCASSSLRTEAFFGQGTRLTVV.